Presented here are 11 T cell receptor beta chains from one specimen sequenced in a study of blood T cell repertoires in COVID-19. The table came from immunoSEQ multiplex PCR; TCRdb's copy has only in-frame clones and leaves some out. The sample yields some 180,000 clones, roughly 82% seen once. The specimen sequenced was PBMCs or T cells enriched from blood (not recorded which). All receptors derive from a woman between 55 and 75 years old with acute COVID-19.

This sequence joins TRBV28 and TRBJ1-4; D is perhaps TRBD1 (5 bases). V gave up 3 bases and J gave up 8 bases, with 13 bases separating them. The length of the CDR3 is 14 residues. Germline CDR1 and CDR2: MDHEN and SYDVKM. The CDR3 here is CASSFGGTEEKLFF. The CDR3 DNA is TGTGCCAGCAGTTTCGGGGGAACGGAAGAAAAACTGTTTTTT.

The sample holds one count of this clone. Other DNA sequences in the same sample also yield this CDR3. DNA of the CDR3: TGCGCCAGCAGCCAAGGACAGGATAATTCACCCCTCCACTTT. It codes for CASSQGQDNSPLHF. The J gene is TRBJ1-6, the V gene TRBV4-3; tentatively, D is TRBD1 (6 bases). CDR1 and CDR2 (germline): LGHNA, YSLEER. The CDR3 contains 14 residues. Trimming shortened V by 1 base and J by 5 bases, and 6 bases separated the two germline ends.

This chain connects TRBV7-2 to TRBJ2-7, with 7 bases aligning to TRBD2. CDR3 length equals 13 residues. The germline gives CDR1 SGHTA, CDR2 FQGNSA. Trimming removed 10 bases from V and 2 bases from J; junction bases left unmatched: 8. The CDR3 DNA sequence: TGTGCCAACAACAGCGGGGCCCCCTACGAGCAGTACTTC. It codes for CANNSGAPYEQYF.

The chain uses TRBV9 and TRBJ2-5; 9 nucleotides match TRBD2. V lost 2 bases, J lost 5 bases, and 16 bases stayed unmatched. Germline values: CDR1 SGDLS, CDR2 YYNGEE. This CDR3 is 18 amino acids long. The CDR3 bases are TGTGCCAGCAGCGTCGGACCAGCGGGAGGTAGGCCAGAGGAGACCCAGTACTTC. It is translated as CASSVGPAGGRPEETQYF.

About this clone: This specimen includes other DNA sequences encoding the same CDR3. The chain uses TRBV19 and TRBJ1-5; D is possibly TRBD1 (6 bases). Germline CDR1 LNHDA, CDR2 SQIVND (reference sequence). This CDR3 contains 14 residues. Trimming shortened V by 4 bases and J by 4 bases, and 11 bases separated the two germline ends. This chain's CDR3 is CASSRGQLNQPQHF. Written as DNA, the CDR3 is TGTGCCAGTAGTAGAGGACAGCTGAATCAGCCCCAGCATTTT.

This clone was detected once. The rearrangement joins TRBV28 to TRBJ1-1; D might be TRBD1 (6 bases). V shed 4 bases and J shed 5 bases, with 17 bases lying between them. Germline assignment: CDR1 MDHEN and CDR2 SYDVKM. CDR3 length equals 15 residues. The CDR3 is CASSSPGGARTEAFF. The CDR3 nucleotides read TGTGCCAGCAGTTCCCCGGGGGGGGCGAGGACTGAAGCTTTCTTT.

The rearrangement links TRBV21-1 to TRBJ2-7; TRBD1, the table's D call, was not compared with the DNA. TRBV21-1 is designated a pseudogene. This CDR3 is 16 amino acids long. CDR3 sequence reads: CASSTPPGQSSYEQYV. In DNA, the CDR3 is TGTGCCAGCAGCACCCCACCGGGACAGAGCTCCTACGAGCAGTACGTC.

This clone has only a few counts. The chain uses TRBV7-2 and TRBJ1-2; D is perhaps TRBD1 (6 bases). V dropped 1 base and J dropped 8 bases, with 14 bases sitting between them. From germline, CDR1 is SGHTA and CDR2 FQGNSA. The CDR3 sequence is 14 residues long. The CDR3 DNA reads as TGTGCCAGCAGCTTAGGAGAAGGGGGTGGAGGCTACACCTTC. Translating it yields CASSLGEGGGGYTF.

The CDR3 is CASSLEYQGARNIQYF. The CDR3 DNA follows: TGTGCCAGCAGCTTAGAATACCAGGGGGCTAGGAACATTCAGTACTTC. The chain has TRBV7-8 and TRBJ2-4; 8 bases agree with TRBD1. V was clipped by 1 base and J by 7 bases; unmatched bases: 9. There are 16 residues in the CDR3. The germline gives CDR1 SGHVS, CDR2 FQNEAQ.

In DNA form, the CDR3 reads TGCGCCAGCAGCCTAAGACAGGGGAAAGCTGGAAACACCATATATTTT. Encoded protein: CASSLRQGKAGNTIYF. This chain uses TRBV4-1 with TRBJ1-3, with TRBD1 matching 8 bases. V trimming: 4 bases; J trimming: 2 bases; junction bases outside the gene matches: 7. CDR3 length: 16 amino acids. Germline lookup yields CDR1 MGHRA and CDR2 YSYEKL.

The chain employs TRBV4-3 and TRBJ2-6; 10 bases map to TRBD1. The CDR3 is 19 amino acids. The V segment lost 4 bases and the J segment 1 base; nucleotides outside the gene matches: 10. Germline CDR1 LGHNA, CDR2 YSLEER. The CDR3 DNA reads TGCGCCAGCAGCCGAACGGGGGGACAGGGGTTTTCTGGGGCCAACGTCCTGACTTTC. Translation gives CASSRTGGQGFSGANVLTF.